The source of this T cell receptor (beta chain) is a study of cytomegalovirus exposure and HLA in healthy donors. Study-wide findings and caveats: Most observed TCR sequences were rare, whereas some public TCRs were detected in many donors. Sequencing depth roughly uniform across donors was assumed in presence/absence analyses. The study flagged fewer than 200 TCR beta chains as cytomegalovirus-associated.

This CDR3 spans 14 amino acids. Germline V gives CDR1 KGHSH, CDR2 LQKENI. The V segment lost 3 bases and the J segment 0 bases; nucleotides outside the gene matches: 1. It was with 60 Vbeta and 13 Jbeta primers that the PCR ran. TCRdb's table, derived via immunoSEQ multiplex PCR, lists solely in-frame clones and lacks some. The table includes some 99,000 clones, roughly 80% detected once. The donors comprised healthy bone marrow donors. This clone was detected a few times. Its antigen is unidentified. Sequencing was done on a sample of PBMCs. The sequence was collected from a woman aged 50 to 60 in good health and CMV-seropositive. The chain has TRBV18 and TRBJ2-7; 8 bases agree with TRBD2. The CDR3 nucleotides are TGTGCCAGCTCACCGGGACTAGTCTCCTACGAGCAGTACTTC. Translation: CASSPGLVSYEQYF. Filled out from reference TRBV18 and TRBJ2-7, the complete variable domain reads NAGVMQNPRHLVRRRGQEARLRCSPMKGHSHVYWYRQLPEEGLKFMVYLQKENIIDESGMPKERFSAEFPKEGPSILRIQQVVRGDSAAYFCASSPGLVSYEQYFGPGTRLTVT.